This T cell receptor (beta chain) came from a study of T cell responses to AZD1222 COVID-19 vaccine (dated by TCRdb to about 2021). Concerning the study at large: Because spike-specific TCR depth and breadth did not differ between the two schedules, AZD1222 recipients who got a second dose at roughly 4 weeks were pooled with those who got a second dose at roughly 12 weeks. TCR sequencing was performed for over 230 trial participants, of whom about 200 were given two doses of AZD1222 and some 25 were given two doses of MenACWY control vaccine. Trial participants were enrolled by age into 18-55, 56-69 and 70-plus year subgroups, with roughly 150, 30 and 60 TCR-sequenced participants respectively.

The time point label on this specimen signifies: baseline before first vaccination. Samples from vaccinated people were obtained from the UK trials COV001 and COV002, which included a single-blind randomized controlled phase 2/3 trial of AZD1222 (ChAdOx1 nCoV-19) in healthy adults. For TCRbeta chain sequencing, PBMC samples from trial participants were taken at day 0 and at day 28 after the second dose. As to this clone: Its antigen is unknown. One base away there is no much larger clone; base qualities are not given.

The CDR3 regions of human TCRbeta chains were analyzed by immunosequencing. The original pipeline was this. TCRs in the repertoires were compared against a reference library of SARS-CoV-2-specific TCRs that had been generated with the MIRA antigen-specificity platform. Breadth meant the fraction of unique TCRs that were SARS-CoV-2-associated, whereas depth meant the fraction of total T cells that were SARS-CoV-2-associated. Using the MIRA data, every spike-specific TCR was mapped to the spike region that the TCR reacted to and assigned to either a CD4 or a CD8 class. Log10-transformed breadth and depth values were compared by one-way ANOVA with Sidak's multiple comparisons tests. In its TCRdb copy, this immuneACCESS table keeps in-frame sequences only and misses some clones. Where compared with another copy, unresolved V genes explain less than half of these, and the others have no known cause. That table gives V, J and clone size, and the DNA gave D and trimming. For this sample the table gives around 120,000 clones, of which about nine tenths were detected only once. The biggest ten clones account for 3.5% to 5% of the sample.

Points the paper makes about the study in general: The whole spike protein was spanned by vaccine-associated CD4 TCRs, and dominant responses were seen in regions 160-218 and 743-854. Nearly half of unique spike-specific TCRs reportedly recognized epitopes outside regions mutated in the B.1.351 and B.1.1.7 variants. Most participants were white British and females outnumbered males, and the authors suggested that clonal diversity may have been underestimated. No day 14 peak-response samples were available, so repertoires were characterized only after the peak T cell response. Conclusions about previously exposed vaccinees are limited because only six or seven AZD1222 recipients were SARS-CoV-2 seropositive at baseline. After two AZD1222 doses, spike-specific TCR breadth and depth were significantly higher than at day 0 and than in MenACWY recipients. In the small 56-69-year group, the increase in depth fell short of significance, most likely because of low power.

This TCR derives from an adult in good health. The material was peripheral blood, obtained on day 0 of AZD1222 vaccination.

The CDR3 amino acid sequence is: CASSLGQERGYTF. Here is the DNA: TGTGCCAGCAGCTTGGGACAGGAGAGGGGCTACACCTTC. The V gene is TRBV7-9 and the J gene is TRBJ1-2, with 8 junctional bases fitting TRBD1. Relative to germline, V is missing 3 bases and J is missing 8 bases, with 5 bases of the junction outside any gene match. Via the germline V gene (reference sequence), CDR1 is SEHNR and CDR2 FQNEAQ. From cysteine to phenylalanine, the CDR3 is 13 amino acids long. The read is trimmed to its CDR3 DNA, 39 bases read in frame from base 1.